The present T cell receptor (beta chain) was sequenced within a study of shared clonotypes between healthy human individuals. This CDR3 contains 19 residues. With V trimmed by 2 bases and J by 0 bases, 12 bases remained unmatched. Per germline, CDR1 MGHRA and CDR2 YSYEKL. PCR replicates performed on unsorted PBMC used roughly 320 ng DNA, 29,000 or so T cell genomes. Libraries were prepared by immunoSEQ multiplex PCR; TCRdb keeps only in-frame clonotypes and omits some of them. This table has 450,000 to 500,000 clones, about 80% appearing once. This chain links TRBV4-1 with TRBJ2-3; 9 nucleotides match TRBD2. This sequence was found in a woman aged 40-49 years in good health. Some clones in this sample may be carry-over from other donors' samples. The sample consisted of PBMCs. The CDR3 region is CASSQTTGLASPSTDTQYF. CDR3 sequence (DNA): TGCGCCAGCAGCCAAACTACGGGACTAGCCTCTCCTAGCACAGATACGCAGTATTTT.